The T cell receptor beta chain under discussion was sequenced for a study of cytomegalovirus exposure and HLA in healthy donors. Study information: Within an early data release were about 80 million unique TCRs drawn from HLA-typed donors. The study's findings and limits: With high specificity and sensitivity, the classifier reportedly diagnosed cytomegalovirus status. In a later analysis, a missense DCLRE1C variant was linked to TCR beta V- and J-gene trimming. Cytomegalovirus-associated TCR beta chains were listed, numbering more than 150.

The primer mix had 60 Vbeta and 13 Jbeta primers. Some clones are missing from TCRdb's copy, which holds only in-frame ones; the method was immunoSEQ multiplex PCR. This table holds about 180,000 clones, over 70% found once. About this clone: What it binds is not known.

CDR3 length: 15 amino acids. CDR1 is GTSNPN, CDR2 SVGIG, per germline (reference sequence). The ends lost 1 base at V and 1 base at J; junction bases unmatched: 6. The sequencing sample was made of PBMCs. The rearrangement joins TRBV30 to TRBJ1-1; 7 bases align to TRBD1. The clonotype was recovered from a male donor in good health and CMV-seronegative. CDR3 in DNA: TGTGCCTGGAGTGGACAGGGCATGGGGAACACTGAAGCTTTCTTT. Its translation: CAWSGQGMGNTEAFF.